This TCR beta chain appears in the sequencing data of a study of neurological immune-mediated disorders. TCRdb re-derived calls from the 5' RACE reads in MiXCR, one entry per CDR3 protein. The table has 60,000 or so distinct CDR3 sequences, roughly an eighth seen once. The ends lost 4 bases at V and 4 bases at J; junction bases unmatched: 13. The CDR3 loop spans 18 amino acids. This clonotype appeared many times. The material sequenced was PBMCs. The TCR was taken from a man aged 55 to 70 in good health. V gene TRBV12-3 or TRBV12-4 combines with J gene TRBJ1-2; 12 bases align to TRBD1. The CDR3 sequence: CASSSVRDRGLTGYGYTF. The CDR3 nucleotides read TGTGCCAGCAGTTCCGTCCGGGACAGGGGGCTCACAGGCTATGGCTACACCTTC.